Sequencing of this T cell receptor (beta chain) was carried out in a study of early T cells in non-severe SARS-CoV-2 infection (dated by TCRdb to about 2021). Background for the entire study: TCR sequencing used bulk RNA from unsorted whole blood, so alpha and beta chains could not be paired. Study-wide findings and limitations: VDJdb matching was skewed toward anti-spike CD8 responses and likely underestimated virus-specific expansions, missing private and CD4 specificities.

This clonotype has ten or more counts. This clone's antigen is unknown. No base-level quality is on record; no much larger clone is a single base apart. The study was a case-control design nested within a healthcare worker cohort in London, UK, with weekly nasopharyngeal swab PCR tests and blood sampling. Between 23 and 31 March 2020, the week of the UK lockdown, healthcare workers were enrolled and then followed up weekly for as long as 16 weeks. The junction carries 9 bases between V and J, which are trimmed by 1 base and 2 bases respectively. Inclusive of the bounding cysteine and phenylalanine, the CDR3 is 15 residues long. Left in the record is the CDR3 DNA by itself, 45 bases read in frame from the first base. CDR1 and CDR2 are drawn from the germline V gene: MNHNS, SASEGT. Library method: 5' RACE. Sequencing relied on a NextSeq 500. Unique molecular identifiers were attached to individual cDNA molecules in the TCR library protocol so that sequencing error and PCR bias could be corrected. Sequencing covered both TCR alpha and beta chains, and within each sample the abundances of alpha and beta sequences were tightly co-correlated. The paper's data handling went like this. Decombinator V4 was used to perform V gene, J gene and CDR3 annotation of TCR sequences. Expanded TCRs were defined as changing significantly between any two time points under a Poisson model with p below 0.0001. Abundances of TCRs were expressed as counts per million after normalisation to the total number of TCRs sequenced in each sample. TRAV1-2 paired with TRAJ12, TRAJ20 or TRAJ33 defined MAIT TCRs, while TRAV10 paired with TRAJ18 defined iNKT TCRs. VDJdb, accessed 1 November 2021, was searched for CMV, EBV and SARS-CoV-2 annotated TCRs, excluding TCRs annotated for multiple antigens. TCRdb's own reprocessing of the public reads used fastp at Q25 and MiXCR and kept productive beta chains. Merged by CDR3 protein, the rows form single entries marked with the most common genes and DNA. It is TCRdb's table, rather than the study itself, that gives the V and J calls and clone size. Within this sample are over 80,000 distinct CDR3 sequences, with over 9.5% of them counted one time only. Approximately 4.4% of the sample is taken by the ten largest.

The TCR comes from an adult who was a healthcare worker with PCR-confirmed SARS-CoV-2 infection or an uninfected control (not recorded which). The source was whole blood, collected at baseline. Recombination linked TRBV6-1 to TRBJ2-1, with no D gene named confidently. The nucleotides read TGTGCCAGCAGTGAAGGGCGGCAGACCTACAATGAGCAGTTCTTC. Translated, this is CASSEGRQTYNEQFF.